The 18 T cell receptor beta chains given below trace back to one sample, sequenced in a study of OX40 agonist ivuxolimab in advanced cancers. Library preparation employed the immunoSEQ multiplex PCR assay. Not all clones reach the TCRdb copy of this immuneACCESS table, which keeps in-frame sequences only. Checked studies attribute under half of the gap to unresolved V genes and leave the rest unexplained. The sample records more than 55,000 clones, 88% of which are singletons. Together, the top ten hold roughly 10% of the sample. The specimen was CD4+ or CD8+ T cells sorted from blood, collected in a trial of the OX40 agonist ivuxolimab. Source of these receptors: an adult with an advanced solid tumor such as melanoma, head and neck, liver or kidney cancer.

The chain is built from TRBV28 and TRBJ2-5; TRBD2 matches at 13 bases. Gene TRBJ2-7 matches the end of the DNA better, so the J call may be wrong. CDR1 and CDR2 (germline): MDHEN, SYDVKM. CDR3 length: 15 amino acids. The CDR3 spells CASSTRTSGSYEQYF. Written as DNA, the CDR3 is TGTGCCAGCAGTACTCGGACTAGCGGGAGCTACGAGCAGTACTTC.

The V gene is TRBV15, the J gene TRBJ2-3; TRBD2 matches at 7 bases. Germline CDR1 LNHNV, CDR2 YYDKDF (reference sequence). V dropped 5 bases and J dropped 4; count of bases not matched to a gene: 9. This CDR3 region has 15 residues. The CDR3 region has the DNA TGTGCCACCAGCGCCGCGGGAGTCTTCGCAGATACGCAGTATTTT. This gives the protein CATSAAGVFADTQYF.

The rearrangement links TRBV7-6 to TRBJ2-1, with D unclear. The CDR3 has 12 amino acids. Germline CDR1 reads SGHVS; CDR2 reads FNYEAQ. V gave up 1 base and J gave up 7 bases, with 5 bases separating them. The CDR3 loop reads CASSLERNEQFF. The CDR3 DNA reads TGTGCCAGCAGCTTAGAAAGGAATGAGCAGTTCTTC.

The rearrangement uses TRBV6-5 and TRBJ1-4; D unresolved. Trimming left V 5 bases short and J 8 bases short, with 15 bases between. Germline CDR1 reads MNHEY; CDR2 reads SVGAGI. CDR3 length: 14 residues. CDR3 sequence (DNA): TGTGCCAGCAGTGCCTGGGCAAACGGGGAAAAACTGTTTTTT. This sequence encodes CASSAWANGEKLFF.

The chain has TRBV27 and TRBJ2-1; no reliable D call. V lost 0 bases and J 2 bases, leaving 5 bases between the germline ends. Looked up from germline, CDR1 is MNHEY and CDR2 is SMNVEV (reference sequence). The CDR3 consists of 14 residues. CDR3: CASSLSSTYNEQFF. The DNA of the CDR3 is TGTGCCAGCAGTTTATCTTCTACCTACAATGAGCAGTTCTTC.

CDR3 coding DNA: TGCGCCAGCGGGGGAAACGACCTCAATTCACCCCTCCACTTT. This sequence encodes CASGGNDLNSPLHF. The rearrangement uses TRBV10-2 and TRBJ1-6, with D perhaps matching TRBD1 (5 bases). CDR3 size: 14 residues. The germline V gene has CDR1 WSHSY and CDR2 SAAADI. Trimming left V 8 bases short and J 7 bases short, with 15 bases between.

This clone showed up just once. This chain connects TRBV18 to TRBJ1-4, with no clear D. CDR3 length equals 15 residues. Germline CDR1 is KGHSH and CDR2 is LQKENI. Trimming removed 5 bases from V and 5 bases from J, with 15 bases in between. The CDR3 reads CASSIPPGNNEKLFF. The CDR3 DNA reads as TGTGCCAGCTCAATACCACCGGGAAACAATGAAAAACTGTTTTTT.

The chain employs TRBV9 and TRBJ2-6; D uncertain. Per germline, CDR1 SGDLS and CDR2 YYNGEE. Deletions cut 3 bases from V and 0 bases from J, with 7 bases between. This CDR3 region has 15 residues. CDR3 residues: CASSGPGSGANVLTF. Written as DNA, the CDR3 is TGTGCCAGCAGCGGGCCAGGCTCTGGGGCCAACGTCCTGACTTTC.

The chain uses TRBV4-3 and TRBJ2-3; 7 nucleotides match TRBD2. V was clipped by 2 bases and J by 12 bases; unmatched bases: 14. Looked up from germline, CDR1 is LGHNA and CDR2 is YSLEER. This CDR3 spans 15 amino acids. The CDR3 loop is CASSQYHSPGGTQYF. CDR3 nucleotide sequence: TGCGCCAGCAGCCAATACCACAGCCCGGGAGGTACCCAGTATTTT.

The chain joins TRBV27 to TRBJ2-1; no reliable D call. The length of the CDR3 is 12 residues. The V end lost 2 bases, the J end lost 9 bases, and 8 bases lay between the germline ends. Per the germline V gene, CDR1 is MNHEY and CDR2 is SMNVEV (reference sequence). The CDR3 loop is CASSLVGTEQFF. The CDR3 coding sequence is TGTGCCAGCAGTTTAGTGGGAACTGAGCAGTTCTTC.

This rearrangement joins TRBV13 to TRBJ1-6; D gene ambiguous. Germline values: CDR1 PRHDT, CDR2 FYEKMQ (reference sequence). Trimming stripped 4 bases from V and 0 bases from J, with 10 bases between. This CDR3 spans 16 amino acids. Here the CDR3 DNA reads TGTGCCAGCAGCTCACGGGGTAGCTCCTATAATTCACCCCTCCACTTT. It encodes CASSSRGSSYNSPLHF. Full variable domain (remainder filled in from reference TRBV13 and TRBJ1-6): AAGVIQSPRHLIKEKRETATLKCYPIPRHDTVYWYQQGPGQDPQFLISFYEKMQSDKGSIPDRFSAQQFSDYHSELNMSSLELGDSALYFCASSSRGSSYNSPLHFGNGTRLTVT.

Written as DNA, the CDR3 is TGTGCCAGCTCACCCCCCACCGCACTAGAAAATGAGCAGTTCTTC. It is translated as CASSPPTALENEQFF. This chain connects TRBV18 to TRBJ2-1, with D perhaps TRBD2 (5 bases). Trimming removed 3 bases from V and 7 bases from J, with 16 bases in between. Germline V CDR1 and CDR2: KGHSH, LQKENI. The CDR3 contains 15 residues.

The V and J genes are TRBV19 and TRBJ1-3; D remains unclear. Trimming removed 3 bases at V and 0 bases at J, with 9 bases between. This CDR3 has 15 amino acids. CDR1 is LNHDA and CDR2 is SQIVND in the germline V gene (reference sequence). This chain's CDR3 is CASSIPQDSGNTIYF. For the CDR3, the DNA is TGTGCCAGTAGTATCCCTCAGGACTCTGGAAACACCATATATTTT.

V is TRBV5-1 and J is TRBJ2-3, with TRBD1 identical over 11 bases. Germline V gene sequence: CDR1 SGHRS, CDR2 YFSETQ. With 2 bases clipped from V and 3 bases from J, the junction kept 8 bases outside the gene matches. This CDR3 spans 17 amino acids. This CDR3 reads CASSLGQGAMVTDTQYF. In DNA, the CDR3 is TGCGCCAGCAGCTTAGGACAGGGGGCGATGGTTACAGATACGCAGTATTTT.

The V call is TRBV4-3, the J call TRBJ1-5; possible D gene TRBD1, 6 bases. CDR1 and CDR2 from the germline V gene are LGHNA and YSLEER. The CDR3 covers 15 residues. Trimming took off 0 bases at V and 6 bases at J, with 12 bases between the two ends. The CDR3 here is CASSQDGGAGQPQHF. The CDR3 nucleotides read TGCGCCAGCAGCCAAGATGGGGGCGCGGGTCAGCCCCAGCATTTT.

Here the CDR3 reads CASSEKLVETYNGYTF. The CDR3 DNA reads TGTGCCAGCAGTGAAAAGTTGGTCGAGACCTACAATGGCTACACCTTC. The genes are TRBV25-1 and TRBJ1-2; D not certain. Germline values: CDR1 MGHDK, CDR2 SYGVNS. V lost 2 bases to trimming and J lost 6 bases, with 19 bases between them. The CDR3 sequence is 16 residues long.

The chain couples TRBV27 to TRBJ2-5, with a possible D match to TRBD2 (6 bases). This CDR3 has 19 residues. Germline V CDR1 and CDR2: MNHEY, SMNVEV (reference sequence). Trimming took off 5 bases at V and 4 bases at J, with 29 bases between the two ends. The CDR3 DNA is TGTGCCAGCAGTCCCCGGACACTGGAAGACGGGGGTAAGGGAGAGACCCAGTACTTC. Translating it yields CASSPRTLEDGGKGETQYF.

The J gene is TRBJ2-7, the V gene TRBV19; the D gene is possibly TRBD1 (5 bases). V lost 5 bases, J lost 0 bases, and 17 bases lay in between. The CDR3 is made up of 16 amino acids. The germline V gene has CDR1 LNHDA and CDR2 SQIVND (reference sequence). The CDR3 region is CASSLTPGLGSYEQYF. The DNA of the CDR3 is TGTGCCAGTAGTCTAACGCCAGGGTTAGGCTCCTACGAGCAGTACTTC.